These T cell receptor beta chains were read from a single sample in a study of OX40 agonist ivuxolimab in advanced cancers. This table comes from immunoSEQ multiplex PCR, and its TCRdb copy is limited to in-frame clones, with some not included. The sample shows about 27,000 clones, 81% of them seen only once. The material was CD4+ or CD8+ T cells sorted from blood, obtained in a trial of the OX40 agonist ivuxolimab. These receptors were taken from an adult with an advanced solid tumor such as melanoma, head and neck, liver or kidney cancer. The conserved cysteine and the conserved F or W are not part of the CDR3 here. Size tells how often a clone was seen (once, few, many) or the class of an expanded clone, and some rows leave it out.

>once|TRBJ2-3|TRBV27
ASSTRNITDTQY
>NA|TRBJ2-2|TRBV18
ASSPPSGEGYTGELF
>NA|TRBJ1-2|TRBV5-1
ATLGGTDGYT
>NA|TRBJ2-3|TRBV12-2
ASRPRDSPSTDTQY
>NA|TRBJ1-2|TRBV9
ASSVGQSAYGYT
>NA|TRBJ1-1|TRBV5-1
ASSLTGEIPNTEAF
>few|TRBJ1-6|TRBV28
ASNLRDRLSPLH
>NA|TRBJ2-1|TRBV5-6
ASSPGIETGSNYNEQF
>NA|TRBJ2-1|TRBV19
ASSIGRFGDSSVDSSYNEQF
>NA|TRBJ1-2|TRBV5-1
ASSLALEGNYGYT
>NA|TRBJ1-5|TRBV5-5
ASSLDISNQPQH
>NA|TRBJ2-1|TRBV13
ASSARSSGTYNEQF
>NA|TRBJ2-1|TRBV13
ASSSLGDWSSYNEQF
>NA|NA|TRBV5-1
ASSFTFSYEQY
>NA|TRBJ2-5|TRBV29-1
SVEVITSADQETQY
>NA|TRBJ2-7|TRBV11-3
ASSLAGNYEQY
>NA|TRBJ1-1|TRBV7-9
ASSPRVAGRGDTEAF
>NA|TRBJ1-2|TRBV5-6
ASSLGRRNT
>NA|TRBJ2-2|TRBV28
ASSFVVSESVNTGELF
>NA|TRBJ1-1|TRBV7-9
ASSLVPAGEAF
>NA|TRBJ2-3|TRBV19
ARIGARASTDTQY
>NA|TRBJ2-5|TRBV11-2
ASSLGWDRVEETQY
>NA|TRBJ2-1|TRBV27
ASSPNPSRVDEQF
>few|TRBJ1-2|TRBV28
ASSRRTDYGYT
>NA|TRBJ1-2|TRBV6-4
ASSSSKGYT
>NA|TRBJ2-5|TRBV11-2
ASRQESGKTQY
>NA|TRBJ2-5|TRBV7-3
ASSSVGGGLETQY
>NA|TRBJ2-4|TRBV4-1
ASSQATPGGGRNIQY
>NA|TRBJ2-7|TRBV2
ASSDTGAVTYEQY